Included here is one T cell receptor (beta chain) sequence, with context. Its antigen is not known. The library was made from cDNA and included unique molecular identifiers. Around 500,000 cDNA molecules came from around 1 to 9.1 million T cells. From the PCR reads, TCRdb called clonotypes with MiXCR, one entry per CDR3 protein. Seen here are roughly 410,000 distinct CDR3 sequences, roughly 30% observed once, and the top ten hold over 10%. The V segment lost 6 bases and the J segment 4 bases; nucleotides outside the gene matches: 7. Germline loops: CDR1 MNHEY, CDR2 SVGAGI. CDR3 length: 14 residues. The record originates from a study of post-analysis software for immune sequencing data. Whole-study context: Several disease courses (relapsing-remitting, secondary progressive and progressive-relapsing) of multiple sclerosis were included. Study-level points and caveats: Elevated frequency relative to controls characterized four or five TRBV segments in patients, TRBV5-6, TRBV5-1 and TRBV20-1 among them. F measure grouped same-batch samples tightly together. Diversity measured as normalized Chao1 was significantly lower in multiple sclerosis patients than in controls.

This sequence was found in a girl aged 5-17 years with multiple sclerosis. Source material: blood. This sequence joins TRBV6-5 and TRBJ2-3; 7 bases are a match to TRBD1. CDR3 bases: TGTGCCAGCAGCTATGGGACAGTGCCAGATACGCAGTATTTT. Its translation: CASSYGTVPDTQYF.